Given below is one T cell receptor (beta chain) in context. Assay used: immunoSEQ multiplex PCR; TCRdb lists only in-frame clones, some missing. Here the sample spans tens of thousands of clones, 85% being singletons. While the first cohort had hundreds of subjects, the donors belonged to the separate validation cohort of over a hundred subjects. The data were obtained in a study of cytomegalovirus exposure and HLA in healthy donors. Per the germline V gene, CDR1 is SNHLY and CDR2 is FYNNEI. This CDR3 is built from 15 residues. Trimming took 7 bases from V and 7 from J; bases not matched to a gene: 12.

The rearrangement joins TRBV2 to TRBJ1-5; TRBD1 agrees at 8 bases. Sample: PBMCs. The sequence came from a man aged 30 to 45 in good health and CMV-seronegative. The DNA for the CDR3 is TGTGCCAGCACCAACGGTGGACAGGGAGGCCAGCCCCAGCATTTT. It encodes CASTNGGQGGQPQHF.